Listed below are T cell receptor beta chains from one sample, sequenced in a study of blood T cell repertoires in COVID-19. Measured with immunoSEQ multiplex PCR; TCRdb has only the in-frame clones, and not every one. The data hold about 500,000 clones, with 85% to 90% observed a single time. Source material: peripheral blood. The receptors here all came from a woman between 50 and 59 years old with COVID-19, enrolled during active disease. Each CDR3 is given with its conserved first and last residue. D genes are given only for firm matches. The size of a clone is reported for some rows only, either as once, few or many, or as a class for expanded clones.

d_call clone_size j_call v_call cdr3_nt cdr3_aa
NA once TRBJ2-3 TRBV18 TGTGCCAGCTCACCCGGGAAGTACACAGATACGCAGTATTTT CASSPGKYTDTQYF
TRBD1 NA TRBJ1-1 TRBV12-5 TGTGCTAGTGGTTTGGGACAGGGACCAGCTTTCTTT CASGLGQGPAFF
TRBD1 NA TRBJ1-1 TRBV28 TGTGCCAGCAGCGAGGGGGCTTCAAACACTGAAGCTTTCTTT CASSEGASNTEAFF
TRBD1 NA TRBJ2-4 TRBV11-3 TGTGCCAGCAGTCCGAGCCCCGACAGGGGGAACATTCAGTACTTC CASSPSPDRGNIQYF
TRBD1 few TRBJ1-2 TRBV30 TGTGCCTGGAATCGGGACAGCCGACCGATTAACTATGGCTACACCTTC CAWNRDSRPINYGYTF
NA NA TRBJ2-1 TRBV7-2 TGTGCCAGCAGCTTAGTGACAGGTAGGAGCGATGAGCAGTTCTTC CASSLVTGRSDEQFF
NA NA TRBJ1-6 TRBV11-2 TGTGCCAGCAGCTTAGTAACCACGGGTTCACCCCTCCACTTT CASSLVTTGSPLHF
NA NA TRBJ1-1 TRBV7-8 TGTGCCAGCAGCCTACAGGGCCTGAACACTGAAGCTTTCTTT CASSLQGLNTEAFF
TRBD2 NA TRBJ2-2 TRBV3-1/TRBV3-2 TGTGCCAGCAGCCAAGATGAGCGGGGGGGCATTTACACCGGGGAGCTGTTTTTT CASSQDERGGIYTGELFF
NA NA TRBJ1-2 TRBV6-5 TGTGCCAGCAGTTACGTGGCGGGCGATGGCTACACCTTC CASSYVAGDGYTF
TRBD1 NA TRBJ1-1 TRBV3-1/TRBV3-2 TGTGCCAGCAGCCAACAATTAGGTAGGGGGCGAGCTTTCTTT CASSQQLGRGRAFF
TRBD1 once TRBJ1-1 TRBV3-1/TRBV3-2 TGTGCCAGCAGCCAAAGGGGGCAGGACACTGAAGCTTTCTTT CASSQRGQDTEAFF
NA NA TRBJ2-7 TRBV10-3 TGTGCCATCAGGGGGGACAATACCTACGAGCAGTACTTC CAIRGDNTYEQYF
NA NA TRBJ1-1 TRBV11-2 TGTGCCAGCAGCTTCACGCGCGGACAGGAAGCTTTCTTT CASSFTRGQEAFF
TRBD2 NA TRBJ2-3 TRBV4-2 TGTGCCAGCAGCCAACAGCGGGGGGGCAGAGATACGCAGTATTTT CASSQQRGGRDTQYF
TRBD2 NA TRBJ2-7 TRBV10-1 TGCGCCAGCAGCCCTAGCGGGGGGTTCGACGGGCAGTACTTC CASSPSGGFDGQYF
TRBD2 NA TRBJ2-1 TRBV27 TGTGCCAGCAGTTTTGGACTAGGCCTTGACAATGAGCAGTTCTTC CASSFGLGLDNEQFF
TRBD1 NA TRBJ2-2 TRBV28 TGTGCCAGCAGTCCCCACTCCGACAGGGCGAACACCGGGGAGCTGTTTTTT CASSPHSDRANTGELFF
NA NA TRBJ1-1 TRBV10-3 TGTGCCATCAGCAGGACAGCCACTGAAGCTTTCTTT CAISRTATEAFF
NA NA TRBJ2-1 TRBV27 TGTGCCAGCCGAGGGGGGGACAATGAGCAGTTCTTC CASRGGDNEQFF
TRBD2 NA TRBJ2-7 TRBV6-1 TGTGCCAGCAGTGAAGCGGGCGGGGGGTCGGTTTACGAGCAGTACTTC CASSEAGGGSVYEQYF
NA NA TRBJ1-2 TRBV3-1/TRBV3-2 TGTGCCAGCAGCCAAGGGCAGGGTCGGACCTTC CASSQGQGRTF
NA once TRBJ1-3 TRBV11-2 TGTGCCAGCAGCTTCCTTGCGGGAAACACCATATATTTT CASSFLAGNTIYF
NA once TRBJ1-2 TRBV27 TGTGCCAGCAGTGCGACAGGAAGGGGCTACACCTTC CASSATGRGYTF
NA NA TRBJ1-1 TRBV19 TGTGCCAGTAGGGGCCGGGAAGCTTTCTTT CASRGREAFF
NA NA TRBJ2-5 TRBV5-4 TGTGCCAGCAGCTTGGGGGGCAGGGAGACCCAGTACTTC CASSLGGRETQYF
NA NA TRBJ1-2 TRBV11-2 TGTGCCAGCAGCTTAGACCCCCCTAGCGGAATGCGCGACTATGGCTACACCTTC CASSLDPPSGMRDYGYTF
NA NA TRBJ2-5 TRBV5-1 TGCGCCAGCAGCTCTCCGGGACAAAAAGAGACCCAGTACTTC CASSSPGQKETQYF
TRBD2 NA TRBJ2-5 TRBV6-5 TGTGCCAGCAGGAGACTAGCGGGGGGGGGCGAGACCCAGTACTTC CASRRLAGGGETQYF
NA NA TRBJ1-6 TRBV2 TGTGCCAGCGGACCCTCGGGGGGGACAACCCTCCACTTT CASGPSGGTTLHF
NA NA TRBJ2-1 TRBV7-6 TGTGCCAGCAGCTCCACAGGGTCCTCCTACAATGAGCAGTTCTTC CASSSTGSSYNEQFF
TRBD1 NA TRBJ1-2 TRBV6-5 TGTGCCAGCAGTAGCGGGGACAGGAGTGTCTATGGCTACACCTTC CASSSGDRSVYGYTF
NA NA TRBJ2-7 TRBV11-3 TGTGCCAGCAGTCAAGACAGGAATCTATACGAGCAGTACTTC CASSQDRNLYEQYF
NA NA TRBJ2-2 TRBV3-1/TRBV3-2 TGTGCCAGCAGTGGGGAGTCCGGGGAGCTGTTTTTT CASSGESGELFF